The source of this TCR beta chain is a study of blood T cells in healthy people across ages. Findings of the study overall: Strong correlation was found linking TCR beta diversity to naive T cell percentage.

A J-beta primer mix and a sample-barcoded 5' primer were used in a second PCR of roughly 6 to 12 cycles. TCRdb analysed the 5' RACE reads with MiXCR anew, one entry per CDR3 protein. This sample has about 800,000 distinct CDR3 sequences, with roughly 25% found just once. The CDR3 runs to 15 residues. V lost 3 bases to trimming and J lost 4 bases; unmatched junction nucleotides: 4. Germline V gene lookup returns CDR1 SGHTA and CDR2 FQGTGA. This clonotype was counted only a few times. Its target is unknown. These sequences were also reported in another study, on T cells of mothers and their children. That source reports: Related and unrelated pairs show similar shaping of TCR recombination output by thymic selection.

The chain joins TRBV7-3 to TRBJ2-1, with TRBD2 matching over 9 bases. Sequencing was performed on blood. The sequence was obtained from a boy between 10 and 17 years old in good health. The DNA for the CDR3 is TGTGCCAGCAGCTTGCAGACTAGCGGATACAATGAGCAGTTCTTC. Translated: CASSLQTSGYNEQFF.